The rows below give T cell receptor beta chains drawn from one sample of a study of blood T cell repertoires in COVID-19. Repertoires were generated with immunoSEQ multiplex PCR, while TCRdb's copy carries only in-frame clones and drops some. The table has 130,000 or so clones, around nine tenths seen once. The sample comprised peripheral blood. Source of these receptors: a man aged 55 to 70 with COVID-19, enrolled during active disease. CDR3s include the opening cysteine and the closing phenylalanine or tryptophan. A D gene is named only where the DNA matches it firmly. Expanded clones are given a class, and other clones once, few, many or no size at all.

J	D	size	length	V	DNA	CDR3
TRBJ2-7	NA	NA	16	TRBV5-1	TGCGCCAGCAGCTTGGCCGCGACTGGCTTTCGGTACGAGCAGTACTTC	CASSLAATGFRYEQYF
TRBJ2-2	NA	NA	15	TRBV11-2	TGTGCCAGCAGCTTGGGCGCGGGAATGACCGGGGAGCTGTTTTTT	CASSLGAGMTGELFF
TRBJ2-3	NA	NA	15	TRBV21-1	TGTGCCAGCAGCAACCGACAGGCTAGCACAGATACGCAGTATTTT	CASSNRQASTDTQYF
TRBJ1-5	TRBD1	NA	15	TRBV6-2/TRBV6-3	TGTGCCAGCAGTCCGACAGGGAGAATAGATCAGCCCCAGCATTTT	CASSPTGRIDQPQHF
TRBJ2-7	NA	NA	15	TRBV5-1	TGCGCCAGCAGCTTGCTTGTCGGGTCATCCTACGAGCAGTACTTC	CASSLLVGSSYEQYF
TRBJ2-5	TRBD2	NA	15	TRBV7-7	TGTGCTAGCAGCTTACGGGGGGGCCTGGAAGAGACCCAGTACTTC	CASSLRGGLEETQYF
TRBJ1-1	TRBD1	NA	15	TRBV30	TGTGCCTGGAGTGTACGGGACAGGGGGCTCTCTGAAGCTTTCTTT	CAWSVRDRGLSEAFF
TRBJ1-4	TRBD1	NA	18	TRBV4-1	TGCGCCAGCAGGCCGAGGACAGGGGGCTGGGGGAGTAATGAAAAACTGTTTTTT	CASRPRTGGWGSNEKLFF
TRBJ1-4	TRBD1	NA	14	TRBV6-5	TGTGCCAGCGGAACGGGACAGTATAGAGAAAAACTGTTTTTT	CASGTGQYREKLFF
TRBJ2-7	NA	NA	14	TRBV9	TGTGCCAGCAGCGCCGGGGGAAGCTCCTACGAGCAGTACTTC	CASSAGGSSYEQYF
TRBJ2-1	NA	NA	16	TRBV7-9	TGTGCCAGCAGCTTAGGACGGGTCAGCTCCTACAATGAGCAGTTCTTC	CASSLGRVSSYNEQFF
TRBJ1-6	TRBD1	NA	20	TRBV30	TGTGCCTGGAGCCAGAGGGGGCGCGGATTTCTTAGCTCCTATAATTCACCCCTCCACTTT	CAWSQRGRGFLSSYNSPLHF
TRBJ2-3	TRBD1	NA	15	TRBV7-9	TGTGCCAGCAGCGCCAACAGGGGGCTGGGGGATACGCAGTATTTT	CASSANRGLGDTQYF
TRBJ2-7	TRBD2	NA	15	TRBV15	TGTGCCACCAGCAGAGGGCGCGGGGGGTCCTACGAGCAGTACTTC	CATSRGRGGSYEQYF
TRBJ2-1	NA	NA	12	TRBV24-1	TGTGCCACCACCCAGTACGGGAATGAGCAGTTCTTC	CATTQYGNEQFF
TRBJ1-1	NA	NA	12	TRBV28	TGTGCCAGCAAACTTTTGAACACTGAAGCTTTCTTT	CASKLLNTEAFF
TRBJ1-5	NA	NA	15	TRBV10-3	TGTGCCATCGGCGGGGGGGGCCGATTAAATCAGCCCCAGCATTTT	CAIGGGGRLNQPQHF
TRBJ1-2	NA	NA	13	TRBV5-1	TGCGCCAGCAGCTTCAGGGTGGGCGGCGGCTACACCTTC	CASSFRVGGGYTF
TRBJ2-5	NA	NA	14	TRBV5-4	TGTGCCAGCAGCCTGGGGGGCTTCCAAGAGACCCAGTACTTC	CASSLGGFQETQYF
TRBJ2-2	NA	NA	14	TRBV19	TGTGCCAGTAGTCGACAATTGAACACCGGGGAGCTGTTTTTT	CASSRQLNTGELFF
TRBJ2-7	NA	NA	13	TRBV5-1	TGCGCCAGCAGCTTCCAACAGGGTGGCGAGCAGTACTTC	CASSFQQGGEQYF
TRBJ2-7	NA	NA	13	TRBV12-3/TRBV12-4	TGTGCCAGCAGTCAATCCCGGGTGGGCGAGCAGTACTTC	CASSQSRVGEQYF
TRBJ1-1	NA	NA	14	TRBV5-1	TGCGCCAGCAGCCAACAGGGAGTGAACACTGAAGCTTTCTTT	CASSQQGVNTEAFF
TRBJ1-4	NA	once	14	TRBV13	TGTGCCAGCAGCACGGACGGGAGGGGTGAAAAACTGTTTTTT	CASSTDGRGEKLFF
TRBJ1-3	NA	NA	15	TRBV19	TGTGCCAGTAGTATTCGGTCCCGTTCTGGAAACACCATATATTTT	CASSIRSRSGNTIYF
TRBJ1-5	NA	once	15	TRBV19	TGTGCCAGTAGTATCGCGGCTTATAGCAATCAGCCCCAGCATTTT	CASSIAAYSNQPQHF
TRBJ2-5	NA	NA	14	TRBV7-6	TGTGCCAGCAGCTTAATGCCCAGGCAAGAGACCCAGTACTTC	CASSLMPRQETQYF
TRBJ2-7	NA	many	15	TRBV7-3	TGTGCCAGCAGCCTCGCCTTAGGGAGCTCCTACGAGCAGTACTTC	CASSLALGSSYEQYF
TRBJ2-3	TRBD2	NA	14	TRBV7-3	TGTGCCAGCAGCCCGGGGGGGGTCCCAGATACGCAGTATTTT	CASSPGGVPDTQYF
TRBJ1-1	TRBD1	NA	14	TRBV11-3	TGTGCCAGCAGCTTTAGGACAGGGGACACTGAAGCTTTCTTT	CASSFRTGDTEAFF
TRBJ1-2	TRBD1	NA	12	TRBV28	TGTGCCAGCAGTTTACAGCAGGGGGCGGTCGCCTTC	CASSLQQGAVAF
TRBJ2-7	NA	NA	14	TRBV19	TGTGCCAGTAGCACTTCGGGCGGGGTCTACGAGCAGTACTTC	CASSTSGGVYEQYF
TRBJ2-2	TRBD2	NA	16	TRBV5-5	TGTGCCAGCAGCTTCGAACTAGCGGGGGGCACCGGGGAGCTGTTTTTT	CASSFELAGGTGELFF
TRBJ2-2	NA	NA	16	TRBV5-1	TGCGCCAGCAGGGCCCCGGGGCTAGCGAAAGCCGGGGAGCTGTTTTTT	CASRAPGLAKAGELFF
TRBJ1-1	NA	NA	12	TRBV5-4	TGTGCCAGCAGCTTGGATCATTCTGAAGCTTTCTTT	CASSLDHSEAFF
TRBJ1-3	NA	NA	14	TRBV9	TGTGCCAGCAGCGACGGGTACTCTGGAAACACCATATATTTT	CASSDGYSGNTIYF
TRBJ2-1	TRBD2	NA	16	TRBV3-1/TRBV3-2	TGTGCCAGCAGCCAAGGGGCGGGGGGCCCAGGGAATGAGCAGTTCTTC	CASSQGAGGPGNEQFF
TRBJ2-7	TRBD1	NA	16	TRBV5-1	TGCGCCAGCAGCTCGGAAGGGACAGGGGACCCCTACGAGCAGTACTTC	CASSSEGTGDPYEQYF
TRBJ2-4	TRBD1	NA	15	TRBV5-1	TGCGCCAGCAGCCCGGGACAGGGGTCGGCAAACATTCAGTACTTC	CASSPGQGSANIQYF
TRBJ1-3	NA	once	13	TRBV12-3/TRBV12-4	TGTGCCAGCAGTTTCGGTTCTGGAAACACCATATATTTT	CASSFGSGNTIYF
TRBJ1-2	NA	NA	15	TRBV18	TGTGCCAGCTCACCACCTGACTTACGGGTCTATGGCTACACCTTC	CASSPPDLRVYGYTF
TRBJ1-2	NA	NA	12	TRBV6-5	TGTGCCAGCAGTTACTCGCGGGTTGGCTACACCTTC	CASSYSRVGYTF
TRBJ1-5	NA	once	18	TRBV7-9	TGTGCCAGCAGCCCTTCCTCCGCAGGGGCGTCTGGCAATCAGCCCCAGCATTTT	CASSPSSAGASGNQPQHF
TRBJ1-4	NA	NA	15	TRBV2	TGTGCCAGCAGTGAGCTGGGGCTTACTAATGAAAAACTGTTTTTT	CASSELGLTNEKLFF
TRBJ2-1	TRBD2	NA	15	TRBV9	TGTGCCAGCAGCGCCGGGACTAGCGTCTACAATGAGCAGTTCTTC	CASSAGTSVYNEQFF
TRBJ1-4	NA	NA	16	TRBV4-2	TGTGCCAGCAGCCAAGATGGCGGGGCAACTAATGAAAAACTGTTTTTT	CASSQDGGATNEKLFF
TRBJ2-1	TRBD2	few	16	TRBV24-1	TGTGCCACCAGTGATTCGCTGCGGGGGGACGTCAATGAGCAGTTCTTC	CATSDSLRGDVNEQFF
TRBJ1-6	TRBD1	NA	15	TRBV9	TGTGCCAGCAGCGTAGTAGGGGGCGATAATTCACCCCTCCACTTT	CASSVVGGDNSPLHF
TRBJ1-2	TRBD1	few	18	TRBV3-1/TRBV3-2	TGTGCCAGCAGCCGACCCGACAGGGGCCTTTCTCAAGGGGATGGCTACACCTTC	CASSRPDRGLSQGDGYTF
TRBJ2-1	NA	NA	14	TRBV6-2/TRBV6-3	TGTGCCAGCAGTTACTTGAAGGGGGTTGGGGAGCAGTTCTTC	CASSYLKGVGEQFF
TRBJ1-6	NA	NA	11	TRBV6-5	TGTGCCAGCAGTCGTCACACACCCCTCCACTTT	CASSRHTPLHF
TRBJ2-7	TRBD2	NA	15	TRBV14	TGTGCCAGCAGCCAAGATTGGGGGGGTCTAAACGAGCAGTACTTC	CASSQDWGGLNEQYF
TRBJ2-5	NA	NA	14	TRBV24-1	TGTGCCACCAGTGAACCCCGGAGCCAAGAGACCCAGTACTTC	CATSEPRSQETQYF
TRBJ1-1	NA	NA	15	TRBV4-2	TGTGCCAGCAGCCAACCCGGAGGCCAGAACACTGAAGCTTTCTTT	CASSQPGGQNTEAFF
TRBJ1-2	TRBD1	NA	15	TRBV4-1	TGCGCCAGCAGCCAAGACAACAGGGGTAACTATGGCTACACCTTC	CASSQDNRGNYGYTF
TRBJ1-1	NA	NA	12	TRBV11-1	TGTGCCAGCAGCTTAGGGGGCGAGGTAGCTTTCTTT	CASSLGGEVAFF
TRBJ1-2	NA	NA	12	TRBV24-1	TGTGCCACCAGTGATTTGCCAGGTGGCTACACCTTC	CATSDLPGGYTF